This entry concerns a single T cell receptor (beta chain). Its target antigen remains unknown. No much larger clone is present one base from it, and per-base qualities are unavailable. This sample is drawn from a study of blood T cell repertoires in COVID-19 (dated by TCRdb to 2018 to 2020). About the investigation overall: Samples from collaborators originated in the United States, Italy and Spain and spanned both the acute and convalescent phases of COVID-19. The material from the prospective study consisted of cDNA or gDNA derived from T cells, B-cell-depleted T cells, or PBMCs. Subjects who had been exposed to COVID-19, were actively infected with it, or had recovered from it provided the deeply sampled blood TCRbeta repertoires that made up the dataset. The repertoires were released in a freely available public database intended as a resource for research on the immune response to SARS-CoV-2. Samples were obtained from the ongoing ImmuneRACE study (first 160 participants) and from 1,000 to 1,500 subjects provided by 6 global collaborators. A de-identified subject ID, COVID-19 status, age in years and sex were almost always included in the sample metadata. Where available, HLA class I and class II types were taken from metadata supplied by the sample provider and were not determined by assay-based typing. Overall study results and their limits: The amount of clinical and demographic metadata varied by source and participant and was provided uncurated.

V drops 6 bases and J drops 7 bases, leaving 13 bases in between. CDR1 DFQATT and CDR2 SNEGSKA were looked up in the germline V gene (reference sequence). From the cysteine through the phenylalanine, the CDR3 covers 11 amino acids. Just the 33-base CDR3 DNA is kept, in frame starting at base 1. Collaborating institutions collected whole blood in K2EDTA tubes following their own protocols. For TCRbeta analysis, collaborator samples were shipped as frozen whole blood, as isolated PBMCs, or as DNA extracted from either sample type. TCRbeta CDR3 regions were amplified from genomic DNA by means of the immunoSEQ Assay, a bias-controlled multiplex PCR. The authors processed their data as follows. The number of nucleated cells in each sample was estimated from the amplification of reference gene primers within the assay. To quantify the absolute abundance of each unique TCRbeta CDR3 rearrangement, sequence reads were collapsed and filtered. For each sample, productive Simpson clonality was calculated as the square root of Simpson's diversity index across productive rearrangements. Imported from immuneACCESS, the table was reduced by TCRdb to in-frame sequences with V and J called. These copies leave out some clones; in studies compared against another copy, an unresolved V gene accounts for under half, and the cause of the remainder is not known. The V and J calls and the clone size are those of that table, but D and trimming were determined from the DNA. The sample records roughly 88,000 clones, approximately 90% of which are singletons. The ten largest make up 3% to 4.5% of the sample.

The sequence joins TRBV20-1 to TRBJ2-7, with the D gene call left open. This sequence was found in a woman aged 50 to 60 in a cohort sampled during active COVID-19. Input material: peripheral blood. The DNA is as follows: TGCAGTGCCCCAGAGGATTTTGAGCAGTACTTC. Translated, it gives CSAPEDFEQYF.